This TCR beta chain was observed in a study of T cell repertoires in cytomegalovirus infection. On the study more broadly: Recently identified HLA-C-restricted CMV epitopes and well-studied HLA-B-restricted CMV epitopes were used by the study. Evidence of both CMV infection and a matching HLA type came from public TCR beta signatures. Study findings and constraints: Clonotype analysis showed dominance of the ex vivo response by HLA-C-restricted CMV-specific TCR beta clonotypes.

TCRdb re-derived calls from the reads in MiXCR, one entry per CDR3 protein. The sample records some 940,000 distinct CDR3 sequences, approximately 31% being singletons. Trimming removed 8 bases at V and 7 bases at J, with 20 bases between. The CDR3 length is 14 residues. As to this clonotype: Antigen unknown.

The TCR originated in a human donor in good health (CMV status not recorded). Some clones in this sample may be carry-over from other donors' samples. The V call is TRBV12-3 or TRBV12-4, the J call TRBJ1-2, with a possible D match to TRBD1 (6 bases). The starting material was cultured CD8+ T cells from PBMCs, obtained from culture after CMV antigen stimulation. The CDR3 bases are TGTGCCAGCCCTTCGACGGACCCCAGGGGTGGCTACACCTTC. Translated, it gives CASPSTDPRGGYTF.